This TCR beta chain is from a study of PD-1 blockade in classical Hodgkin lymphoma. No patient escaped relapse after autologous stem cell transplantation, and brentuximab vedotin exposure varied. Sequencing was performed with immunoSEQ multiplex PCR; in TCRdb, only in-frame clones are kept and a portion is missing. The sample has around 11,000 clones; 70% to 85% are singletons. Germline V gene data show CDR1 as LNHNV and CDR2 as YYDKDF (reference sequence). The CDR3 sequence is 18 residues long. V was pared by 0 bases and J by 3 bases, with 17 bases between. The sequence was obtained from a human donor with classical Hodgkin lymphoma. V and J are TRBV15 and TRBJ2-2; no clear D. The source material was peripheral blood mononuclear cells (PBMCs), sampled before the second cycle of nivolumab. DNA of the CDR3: TGTGCCACCAGCAGAGATGATCTTTTGTTTGTCGACACCGGGGAGCTGTTTTTT. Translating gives CATSRDDLLFVDTGELFF.